The 6 T cell receptor beta chains below were found in one sample sequenced in a study of metastatic and nonmetastatic thyroid tumors. TCRdb recomputed clones from the PCR reads via MiXCR. This table holds 35,000 to 50,000 clones, less than 15% found once. Thyroid surgery had not been preceded by any treatment in any patient. The sequenced material came from blood. Source of these receptors: a female donor with papillary thyroid cancer or a benign thyroid nodule (not recorded which). Some clones in this sample may be carry-over from other donors' samples.

This clone appeared many times. The chain combines TRBV6-4 with TRBJ2-1; TRBD2 is a possible D gene (8 bases). The V and J ends lost 0 bases and 8 bases respectively, with 14 bases between them. The CDR3 has 15 residues. Germline V gives CDR1 MRHNA, CDR2 SNTAGT. The CDR3 is CASSDSGSGTDEQFF. The CDR3 DNA is TGTGCCAGCAGTGACTCTGGTAGCGGGACAGATGAGCAGTTCTTC.

Many counts were recorded for this clone. This chain links TRBV15 with TRBJ2-2, with TRBD2 identical over 9 bases. Germline-derived CDR1 and CDR2 are LNHNV and YYDKDF (reference sequence). J gave up 1 base and V 2 bases, and 2 bases lay outside the gene matches. The CDR3 runs to 16 residues. This CDR3 reads CATSRQTSGNTGELFF. CDR3 DNA: TGTGCCACCAGCAGACAGACTAGCGGGAACACCGGGGAGCTGTTTTTT.

A few counts support this clone. The genes are TRBV6-6 and TRBJ2-7, with 9 bases fitting TRBD2. Germline V gene sequence: CDR1 MNHNY, CDR2 SVGAGI (reference sequence). The CDR3 covers 15 residues. V lost 2 bases to trimming and J lost 3 bases; unmatched junction nucleotides: 5. In DNA, the CDR3 is TGTGCCAGCAGTTACGCGGGGGGGGGCTACTACGAGCAGTACTTC. Protein: CASSYAGGGYYEQYF.

This clone was observed at least ten times. The chain combines TRBV12-3 or TRBV12-4 with TRBJ1-3; the D gene is possibly TRBD1 (6 bases). Trimming cost V 6 bases and J 4 bases, with 10 bases left between them. The CDR3 sequence is 13 residues long. Here the CDR3 DNA reads TGTGCCAGCAGCGGGACAATGGGAAACACCATATATTTT. Residues: CASSGTMGNTIYF.

This clone was recorded a few times. This chain connects TRBV27 to TRBJ2-1; maybe TRBD1 (5 bases). Trimming cost V 6 bases and J 3 bases, with 9 bases left between them. Germline loops: CDR1 MNHEY, CDR2 SMNVEV (reference sequence). CDR3 length: 13 amino acids. Here the CDR3 DNA reads TGTGCCAGCAGCTCGACAGTCTACAATGAGCAGTTCTTC. Protein product: CASSSTVYNEQFF.

This clone was counted ten times or more. This may be a read error: a much more frequent sequence differs by one nucleotide. The V call is TRBV6-1, the J call TRBJ1-2, with D unresolved. CDR1 and CDR2 (germline): MNHNS, SASEGT. CDR3 length: 12 amino acids. CDR3 nucleotides: TGTGCCAGCAGTTCACGCTATGGAGGCTACGCCTTC. As protein: CASSSRYGGYAF.